This T cell receptor (beta chain) was documented in a study of pediatric ulcerative colitis. Here immunoSEQ multiplex PCR was the method, and the copy in TCRdb shows in-frame clones only, minus some. The sample contains tens of thousands of clones, roughly 90% of which appear only once. Before the diagnostic colonoscopy, ulcerative colitis patients were free of immunosuppressive medication. Concerning this clone itself: Its antigen is as yet unknown.

The study, taken as a whole, reports: All ulcerative colitis patients, but no controls, carried a couple of rectal clonotypes. Rectal repertoires separated controls, mild-moderate and acute severe colitis. Blood-rectal clonal overlap within each person was significantly higher in ulcerative colitis patients than controls.

Germline-derived CDR1 and CDR2 are KGHSY and FQNENV. The CDR3 sequence is 15 residues long. The V end lost 0 bases, the J end lost 5 bases, and 11 bases lay between the germline ends. The receptor was derived from a boy aged 5-17 years with severe ulcerative colitis. The V gene is TRBV16, the J gene TRBJ1-3; D possibly corresponds to TRBD1 (5 bases). Sequencing was done on a sample of blood. CDR3 residues: CASSQSRGIRNTIYF. The DNA of the CDR3 is TGTGCCAGCAGCCAATCGCGGGGGATCCGAAACACCATATATTTT.